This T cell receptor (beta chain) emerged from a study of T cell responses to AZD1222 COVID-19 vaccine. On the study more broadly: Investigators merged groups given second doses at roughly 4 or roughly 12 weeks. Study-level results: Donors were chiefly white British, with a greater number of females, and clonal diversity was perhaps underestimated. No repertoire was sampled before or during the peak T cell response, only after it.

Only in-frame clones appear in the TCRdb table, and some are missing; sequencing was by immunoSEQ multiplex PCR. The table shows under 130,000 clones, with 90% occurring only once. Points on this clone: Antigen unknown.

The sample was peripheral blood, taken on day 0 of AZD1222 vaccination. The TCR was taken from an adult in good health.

CDR3 in amino acids: CASSLRGTGELFF. In nucleotides, the CDR3 is TGTGCCAGCAGCCTTCGAGGTACCGGGGAGCTGTTTTTT. The chain combines TRBV3-1 (or the pseudogene TRBV3-2) with TRBJ2-2; D is undetermined. Germline CDR1 LGHDT, CDR2 YNNKEL (reference sequence). Trimming shortened V by 4 bases and J by 5 bases, and 8 bases separated the two germline ends. The CDR3 consists of 13 residues.